This entry describes one T cell receptor (beta chain). As yet, its antigen is unknown. Per the germline V gene, CDR1 is SGHDN and CDR2 is FVKESK. Trimming took 2 bases from V and 3 from J; bases not matched to a gene: 11. The CDR3 spans 18 residues. These data are taken from a study of T cell repertoires in cytomegalovirus infection. Notes on the study in general: Across the ex vivo response, the dominant clonotypes were HLA-C-restricted CMV-specific TCR beta clonotypes. Identification of carriers of CMV plus the relevant HLA was performed using cumulative public TCR beta family frequency.

TCRdb reprocessed the reads with MiXCR, giving one entry per CDR3 protein. Of around 140,000 distinct CDR3 sequences listed, about 31% are singletons. The sample consisted of CD8+ T cells from cultured PBMCs, taken from culture after CMV antigen stimulation. V and J are TRBV14 and TRBJ2-1, with 9 bases matching TRBD1. The source of this sequence is a human donor in good health (CMV status not recorded). Some clones in this sample may be carry-over from other donors' samples. This CDR3 reads CASSQLIGDRAFYNEQFF. The CDR3, as DNA: TGTGCCAGCAGCCAACTCATCGGGGACAGGGCTTTCTACAATGAGCAGTTCTTC.